The clone carrying this T cell receptor (beta chain) has just a few counts. The target antigen is unknown. Unique molecular identifiers were used to barcode this TCRbeta library. TCRdb fed the PCR reads into MiXCR, producing one record per CDR3 protein. The sample consists of over 80,000 distinct CDR3 sequences, about a quarter of them appearing once. The data belong to a study of T-cell reconstitution after alpha-beta-depleted transplantation in children. Study results and limitations: Roughly two months post-transplant, alpha-beta T cells reportedly originated from several hundred graft clones that had expanded. Some patients showed high day-60 TCRbeta diversity, which derived from surviving recipient T cells and thymic progenitors. T-cell counts and diversity at one year post-transplant came mainly from newly produced T cells.

The TCR comes from a boy younger than 10 with acute lymphoblastic leukemia, due to receive a stem cell transplant. Sample: PBMCs, taken before TCRalphabeta/CD19-depleted stem cell transplant.

CDR3 in DNA: TGTGCCAGCAGCACGACCCCACTAGCGGGGAACAATGAGCAGTTCTTC. It is translated as CASSTTPLAGNNEQFF. The rearrangement joins TRBV9 to TRBJ2-1; 10 positions agree with TRBD2. Germline V gene data show CDR1 as SGDLS and CDR2 as YYNGEE. This CDR3 spans 16 amino acids. V was pared by 4 bases and J by 5 bases, with 9 bases of the junction left unmatched.